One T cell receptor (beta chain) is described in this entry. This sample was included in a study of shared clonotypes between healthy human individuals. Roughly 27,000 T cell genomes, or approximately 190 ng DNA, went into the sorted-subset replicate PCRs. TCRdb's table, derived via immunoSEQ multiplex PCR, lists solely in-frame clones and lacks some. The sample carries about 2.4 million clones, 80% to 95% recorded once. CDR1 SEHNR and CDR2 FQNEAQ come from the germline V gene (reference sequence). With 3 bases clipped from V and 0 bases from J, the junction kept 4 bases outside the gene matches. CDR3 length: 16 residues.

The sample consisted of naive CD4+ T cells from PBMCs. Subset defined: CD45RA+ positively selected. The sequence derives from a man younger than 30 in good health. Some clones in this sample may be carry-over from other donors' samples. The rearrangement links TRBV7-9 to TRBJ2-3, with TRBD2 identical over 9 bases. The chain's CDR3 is CASSFLAGESTDTQYF. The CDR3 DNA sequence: TGTGCCAGCAGCTTCTTAGCGGGAGAGAGCACAGATACGCAGTATTTT.